This TCR beta chain was identified in a study of CD4 T cells in relation to SARS-CoV-2 and coronaviruses. CD4+ T cells from unexposed donors were obtained before the COVID-19 pandemic (2011-2018). CD4+ T cells were isolated from the cells after around 9 days of culture. Points from the study as a whole: The cross-reactivity analysis covered only spike protein, not other viral proteins.

Here immunoSEQ multiplex PCR was the method, and the copy in TCRdb shows in-frame clones only, minus some. Of more than 25,000 clones in the sample, around 79% were seen once. On this clone itself: Its target is not known.

The sample taken for sequencing was CD4+ T cells from PBMCs, cultured in vitro. The receptor was isolated from a human donor in good health.

The CDR3: CASSEQVNEKLFF. CDR3 DNA sequence: TGTGCCAGTAGTGAGCAGGTTAATGAAAAACTGTTTTTT. V gene TRBV19 combines with J gene TRBJ1-4; unclear D gene. With 5 bases removed from V and 4 bases from J, the gap between germline ends came to 8 bases. CDR1 is LNHDA, CDR2 SQIVND, per germline (reference sequence). CDR3 length equals 13 residues.